This is a list of T cell receptor beta chains from one sample in a study of shared clonotypes between healthy human individuals. Sequenced by immunoSEQ multiplex PCR; TCRdb stores in-frame clones only, minus some. This repertoire shows approximately 95,000 clones, roughly two thirds found once; its top ten account for roughly 40%. Sequences were obtained from memory CD8+ T cells sorted from blood. These receptors originate from a young man in good health. The CDR3 runs from the conserved cysteine through the conserved F or W. The D gene is left open where the match is weak. Expanded clones are given a class, and other clones once, few, many or no size at all.

cdr3_aa cdr3_nt j_call v_call clone_size d_call
CASSLPGAGSSYNEQFF TGTGCCAGCAGCTTACCCGGAGCGGGAAGCTCCTACAATGAGCAGTTCTTC TRBJ2-1 TRBV7-9 . TRBD2
CASSLVVGGSVNEQFF TGTGCCAGCAGCTTAGTAGTGGGGGGTAGCGTTAATGAGCAGTTCTTC TRBJ2-1 TRBV7-9 . .
CSVLTVLNTEAFF TGCAGCGTTTTGACAGTTCTGAACACTGAAGCTTTCTTT TRBJ1-1 TRBV29-1 . .
CASSSTAGGRNEQFF TGTGCCAGCAGCTCGACCGCCGGAGGACGGAATGAGCAGTTCTTC TRBJ2-1 TRBV11-3 . .
CASSRVPTSSSYEQYF TGTGCCAGTAGTAGGGTACCGACTAGCAGCTCCTACGAGCAGTACTTC TRBJ2-7 TRBV19 . TRBD2
CASAKGLGGSEQYF TGTGCCAGCGCTAAAGGGTTAGGGGGTTCCGAGCAGTACTTC TRBJ2-7 TRBV7-9 . .
CASSLVGGLYNEQFF TGTGCCAGCAGTTTAGTAGGCGGACTCTACAATGAGCAGTTCTTC TRBJ2-1 TRBV27 . .
CASSSTGAYEQYF TGTGCCAGCAGTTCGACTGGAGCCTACGAGCAGTACTTC TRBJ2-7 TRBV6-5 few .
CSAHLLDTQYF TGCAGTGCTCACCTACTGGATACGCAGTATTTT TRBJ2-3 TRBV20-1 many .
CASSLVGEDYGYTF TGTGCCAGCAGCTTGGTTGGGGAGGACTATGGCTACACCTTC TRBJ1-2 TRBV5-4 . .